The 18 T cell receptor beta chains below were found in one sample sequenced in a study of blood T cell repertoires in COVID-19. Using immunoSEQ multiplex PCR, the repertoire was profiled, and TCRdb retains in-frame clones only, with some absent. This table has more than 150,000 clones, roughly 84% appearing once. Sequencing input: PBMCs or T cells enriched from blood (not recorded which). The receptor source for this set is a woman aged 45 to 65 who had recovered from COVID-19.

The genes are TRBV11-2 and TRBJ1-3; 8 positions agree with TRBD1. Trimming removed 1 base from V and 3 bases from J; junction bases left unmatched: 8. This CDR3 has 17 residues. CDR1 SGHAT and CDR2 FQNNGV come from the germline V gene. This CDR3 reads CASSLGPGTGFGNTIYF. DNA of the CDR3: TGTGCCAGCAGCTTAGGCCCCGGGACAGGCTTTGGAAACACCATATATTTT.

The CDR3 protein is CASSSGQGSQPQHF. The DNA of the CDR3 is TGTGCCAGCAGTTCCGGACAGGGGAGTCAGCCCCAGCATTTT. V gene TRBV2 combines with J gene TRBJ1-5; TRBD1 agrees at 9 bases. Trimming cost V 5 bases and J 6 bases; bases outside gene matches: 5. The germline V gene has CDR1 SNHLY and CDR2 FYNNEI. There are 14 residues in the CDR3.

The chain carries TRBV9 and TRBJ2-1; D perhaps matches TRBD2 (5 bases). Trimming removed 4 bases at V and 6 bases at J, with 20 bases between. Germline CDR1 reads SGDLS; CDR2 reads YYNGEE. The CDR3 contains 16 residues. CDR3 DNA sequence: TGTGCCAGCAGCCCCGAGGGAACTCTTAACGGCAATGAGCAGTTCTTC. Protein: CASSPEGTLNGNEQFF.

The chain recombines TRBV7-2 with TRBJ2-1; 7 bases match TRBD2. The CDR3 consists of 13 residues. V lost 5 bases to trimming and J lost 5 bases; unmatched junction nucleotides: 3. CDR1 is SGHTA and CDR2 is FQGNSA in the germline V gene. The chain's CDR3 is CASSGGVDNEQFF. The CDR3 DNA follows: TGTGCCAGCAGCGGGGGGGTCGACAATGAGCAGTTCTTC.

The J gene is TRBJ2-7, the V gene TRBV10-3; 7 bases line up with TRBD1. This CDR3 comprises 14 residues. The germline CDR1 and CDR2 sequences are ENHRY and SYGVKD. J was trimmed by 4 bases and V by 4 bases; bases with no gene match: 7. CDR3 in DNA: TGTGCCATCAGTGGGCGGCAGGGGGTGTACGAGCAGTACTTC. Translated, it gives CAISGRQGVYEQYF.

The J gene is TRBJ1-6, the V gene TRBV7-9; D gene unclear. This CDR3 spans 15 amino acids. V lost 2 bases and J 0 bases, leaving 5 bases between the germline ends. Germline values: CDR1 SEHNR, CDR2 FQNEAQ (reference sequence). The CDR3 DNA sequence: TGTGCCAGCAGCTTACTTAGCTCCTATAATTCACCCCTCCACTTT. This codes for CASSLLSSYNSPLHF.

In DNA, the CDR3 is TGTGCCATCGTTGGGACAGGGTCATGGGAGACCCAGTACTTC. Amino acids: CAIVGTGSWETQYF. The genes are TRBV10-3 and TRBJ2-5; 9 nucleotides agree with TRBD1. This CDR3 comprises 14 residues. From germline, CDR1 is ENHRY and CDR2 SYGVKD. After removal of 8 bases from V and 5 bases from J, the junction contained 9 bases not matched to a gene.

The V gene is TRBV2, the J gene TRBJ1-5, with unresolved D. The CDR3 is 14 amino acids. The V gene's germline CDR1 is SNHLY and CDR2 FYNNEI. V was shortened by 1 base and J by 2 bases, with 6 bases between the two germline ends. CDR3 in DNA: TGTGCCAGCAGTGAAGGGAGGGGCAATCAGCCCCAGCATTTT. It translates to CASSEGRGNQPQHF.

The rearrangement links TRBV2 to TRBJ2-1, with TRBD2 matching over 16 bases. The junction had 11 bases not matched to a gene; V was cut back by 7 bases and J by 5 bases. The CDR3 has 18 amino acids. The V gene's germline CDR1 is SNHLY and CDR2 FYNNEI. The CDR3 DNA reads TGTGCCAGCAAGGGACTAGCGGGGGGGCCAGTTAGCCACAATGAGCAGTTCTTC. Translating gives CASKGLAGGPVSHNEQFF.

The DNA for the CDR3 is TGTGCCAGCAGCCCTCAGGGGGCCCGGGGGGATGAGCAGTTCTTC. It is translated as CASSPQGARGDEQFF. The chain recombines TRBV11-3 with TRBJ2-1; D is possibly TRBD1 (8 bases). The CDR3 totals 15 residues. Germline CDR1 reads SGHNT; CDR2 reads YENEEA. V shed 5 bases and J shed 8 bases, with 19 bases lying between them.

The chain has TRBV7-9 and TRBJ2-5; the match to TRBD1 covers 7 bases. With 1 base clipped from V and 4 bases from J, the junction kept 15 bases outside the gene matches. The CDR3 is 18 residues long. Per germline, CDR1 SEHNR and CDR2 FQNEAQ (reference sequence). The CDR3 sequence: CASSLGIQGQKTGETQYF. CDR3 nucleotide sequence: TGTGCCAGCAGCTTAGGGATCCAGGGACAGAAGACAGGAGAGACCCAGTACTTC.

The gene calls are TRBV5-1 and TRBJ2-6; D is unresolved. The CDR3 length is 14 residues. Trimming shortened V by 2 bases and J by 2 bases, and 5 bases separated the two germline ends. Germline V gene lookup returns CDR1 SGHRS and CDR2 YFSETQ. The CDR3 loop is CASSFSTGANVLTF. CDR3 nucleotide sequence: TGCGCCAGCAGCTTTTCTACTGGGGCCAACGTCCTGACTTTC.

The rearrangement joins TRBV28 to TRBJ2-1; TRBD2 agrees at 9 bases. Germline CDR1 reads MDHEN; CDR2 reads SYDVKM. The CDR3 is made up of 16 amino acids. V gave up 3 bases and J gave up 9 bases; unmatched junction bases: 12. The CDR3 reads CASSFLRGGASSEQFF. CDR3 in DNA: TGTGCCAGCAGTTTCCTACGCGGGGGGGCCTCGAGTGAGCAGTTCTTC.

The chain combines TRBV4-3 with TRBJ2-2; the D is unclear. The CDR3 length is 15 residues. Trimming removed 0 bases from V and 6 bases from J, with 11 bases in between. Germline V gene data show CDR1 as LGHNA and CDR2 as YSLEER. The CDR3: CASSQDLVAPGELFF. CDR3 DNA: TGCGCCAGCAGCCAAGACTTGGTAGCTCCCGGGGAGCTGTTTTTT.

In this sample, this clone turned up once. The chain has TRBV18 and TRBJ2-6, with 13 nucleotides matching TRBD2. With V trimmed by 3 bases and J by 6 bases, 5 bases remained unmatched. Germline loops: CDR1 KGHSH, CDR2 LQKENI. There are 17 residues in the CDR3. CDR3 sequence (DNA): TGTGCCAGCTCACCGACTAGCGGGGGGTTGGAGGCCAACGTCCTGACTTTC. It translates to CASSPTSGGLEANVLTF.

CDR3 region: CASSQKSCGGGGNQETQYF. CDR3 DNA: TGTGCCAGCAGCCAGAAGTCGTGTGGGGGCGGGGGGAACCAAGAGACCCAGTACTTC. The genes are TRBV3-1 (or the pseudogene TRBV3-2) and TRBJ2-5; the match to TRBD2 covers 8 bases. Germline V CDR1 and CDR2: LGHDT, YNNKEL (reference sequence). The junction had 15 bases not matched to a gene; V was cut back by 3 bases and J by 0 bases. The CDR3 sequence is 19 residues long.

The chain has TRBV5-1 and TRBJ2-3; 7 bases match TRBD1. Germline-derived CDR1 and CDR2 are SGHRS and YFSETQ. After removal of 3 bases from V and 2 bases from J, the junction contained 9 bases not matched to a gene. The CDR3 spans 16 residues. CDR3 bases: TGCGCCAGCAGCTCGGGCGAGGGACAGACCACAGATACGCAGTATTTT. It yields the protein CASSSGEGQTTDTQYF.

J is TRBJ1-2 and V is TRBV7-2, with TRBD1 as a possible D gene (6 bases). The CDR3 length is 15 residues. Per the germline V gene, CDR1 is SGHTA and CDR2 is FQGNSA. Trimming cost V 1 base and J 4 bases, with 13 bases left between them. CDR3 nucleotide sequence: TGTGCCAGCAGCTTAGAGTCTGGACAGAGCTATGGCTACACCTTC. This translates into CASSLESGQSYGYTF. Using reference TRBV7-2 and TRBJ1-2 for the parts outside the CDR3, the full variable domain is GAGVSQSPSNKVTEKGKDVELRCDPISGHTALYWYRQSLGQGLEFLIYFQGNSAPDKSGLPSDRFSAERTGGSVSTLTIQRTQQEDSAVYLCASSLESGQSYGYTFGSGTRLTVV.